This T cell receptor (beta chain) was retrieved from a study of T cell responses to AZD1222 COVID-19 vaccine (dated by TCRdb to about 2021). Study-level background: AZD1222 recipients given second doses at about 4 weeks or at about 12 weeks were pooled, since spike-specific TCR depth and breadth were not found to differ between the two schedules. TCR sequencing covered 233 trial participants: 200 to 220 given two doses of AZD1222 and 26 given two doses of MenACWY control vaccine. Trial participants were enrolled by age into subgroups of 18-55, 56-69 and 70-plus years, and roughly 150, 30 and 60 TCR-sequenced participants, respectively, were included in these subgroups. Study-level results and caveats: Reportedly, close to half of the unique spike-specific TCRs recognized epitopes lying outside the regions that are mutated in the B.1.351 and B.1.1.7 variants. Conclusions about previously exposed vaccinees were limited because only six AZD1222 recipients were SARS-CoV-2 seropositive at baseline. The 56-69-year group was small, and its depth increase did not reach significance, likely because of low power. The vaccine-associated CD4 TCRs covered the entire spike protein, and the dominant responses fell in regions 160-218 and 743-854. Because no day 14 peak-response samples were available, repertoires were characterized only after the peak T cell response. Participants were mostly white British and included more females than males, and it was suggested by the authors that clonal diversity may have been underestimated. After two AZD1222 doses, both the breadth and the depth of spike-specific TCRs were significantly higher than at day 0 and than in MenACWY recipients.

CDR1 and CDR2 were assigned from the germline V gene as SNHLY and FYNNEI. The CDR3 spans 12 residues, from the cysteine through the phenylalanine. Here the CDR3 DNA is all that survives: 36 bases in frame from base 1. The sample's time point label, in plain terms: baseline before first vaccination. Vaccinee samples came from UK trials COV001 and COV002, including a single-blind randomized controlled phase 2/3 trial of AZD1222 (ChAdOx1 nCoV-19) in healthy adults. For TCRbeta chain sequencing, PBMC samples from trial participants were taken at day 0 and at day 28 after the second dose. The CDR3 regions of human TCRbeta chains were subjected to immunosequencing. Turning to the authors' computational methods: Repertoire TCRs were matched against a reference library of SARS-CoV-2-specific TCRs generated with the MIRA antigen-specificity platform. Breadth was defined as the fraction of unique TCRs that were SARS-CoV-2-associated, and depth was defined as the fraction of total T cells that were SARS-CoV-2-associated. Each spike-specific TCR was assigned to its reactive spike region and to a CD4 or CD8 class using the MIRA data. Log10-transformed breadth and depth values were compared by one-way ANOVA with Sidak's multiple comparisons tests. TCRdb's version of the immuneACCESS table is confined to in-frame rearrangements and falls short of the full clone set. An unresolved V gene accounts for under half of the shortfall where checked; the remainder is of unknown origin. The DNA gave D and trimming, while V, J and clone size come from that table. In this sample the table shows about 100,000 clones, approximately 90% of which occur a single time. Around 15% of the sample belongs to the ten largest clones.

Concerning this clone itself: The antigen it binds to is not known. A read error may account for a junction end that differs from germline.

This clonotype was sampled from an adult in good health. The sequence links TRBV2 to TRBJ1-4; 5 matching bases give a weak D call of TRBD1. The starting material was peripheral blood, obtained on day 0 of AZD1222 vaccination. The bases read TGTGCCGGCAGGGCCGCGGGTGAAAAACTGTTTTTT. The encoded protein is CAGRAAGEKLFF.